These T cell receptor beta chains were read from a single sample in a study of T-cell memory formation after mild COVID-19. TCRdb called the 5' RACE reads again in MiXCR, with one record for every CDR3 protein. In the table there are about 250,000 distinct CDR3 sequences, 15% of which are singletons. Sequenced input: PBMCs or a T cell subset sorted from them (not recorded which). The receptors stem from an adult woman who had mild COVID-19 (a few samples of this study predate the infection). Cell type and time point are not known. Each CDR3 is given with its conserved first and last residue. The D gene is left open where the match is weak. The listing skips clone size in some rows; elsewhere it reads once, few, many or a size class.

>.|TRBV20-1|.|14|TRBJ2-7
CSALGPPPGYEQYF
TGCAGTGCTCTTGGACCGCCGCCGGGCTACGAGCAGTACTTC
>TRBD2|TRBV6-2/TRBV6-3|once|13|TRBJ2-1
CASRTSGDNEQFF
TGTGCCAGCAGGACTAGCGGCGACAATGAGCAGTTCTTC
>TRBD1|TRBV29-1|.|14|TRBJ1-2
CSVQRQGGNYGYTF
TGCAGCGTCCAGAGACAGGGGGGGAACTATGGCTACACCTTC
>.|TRBV5-1|.|13|TRBJ1-5
CASSSAPGQPQHF
TGCGCCAGCAGTTCTGCGCCGGGCCAGCCCCAGCATTTT
>TRBD1|TRBV12-3/TRBV12-4|.|14|TRBJ1-1
CASRNRQGPTEAFF
TGTGCCAGCAGAAACCGACAGGGGCCCACTGAAGCTTTCTTT
>.|TRBV5-1|.|15|TRBJ1-1
CASSLTGRGNTEAFF
TGCGCCAGCAGCCTGACAGGAAGGGGGAACACTGAAGCTTTCTTT
>.|TRBV25-1|many|13|TRBJ2-3
CASSEPPTDTQYF
TGTGCCAGCAGTGAACCCCCCACAGATACGCAGTATTTT
>.|TRBV12-5|few|13|TRBJ1-2
CASGLGQGGGYTF
TGTGCTAGTGGTTTGGGTCAGGGTGGTGGCTACACCTTC
>.|TRBV5-1|.|13|TRBJ1-2
CASSLDSRYGYTF
TGCGCCAGCAGCTTGGACAGCCGCTATGGCTACACCTTC
>.|TRBV4-3|few|16|TRBJ2-1
CASSQEFGLVGNEQFF
TGCGCCAGCAGCCAAGAGTTCGGGCTTGTGGGGAATGAGCAGTTCTTC
>.|TRBV2|few|15|TRBJ2-3
CASRTAGGRTDTQYF
TGTGCCAGCCGAACGGCCGGGGGAAGGACAGATACGCAGTATTTT